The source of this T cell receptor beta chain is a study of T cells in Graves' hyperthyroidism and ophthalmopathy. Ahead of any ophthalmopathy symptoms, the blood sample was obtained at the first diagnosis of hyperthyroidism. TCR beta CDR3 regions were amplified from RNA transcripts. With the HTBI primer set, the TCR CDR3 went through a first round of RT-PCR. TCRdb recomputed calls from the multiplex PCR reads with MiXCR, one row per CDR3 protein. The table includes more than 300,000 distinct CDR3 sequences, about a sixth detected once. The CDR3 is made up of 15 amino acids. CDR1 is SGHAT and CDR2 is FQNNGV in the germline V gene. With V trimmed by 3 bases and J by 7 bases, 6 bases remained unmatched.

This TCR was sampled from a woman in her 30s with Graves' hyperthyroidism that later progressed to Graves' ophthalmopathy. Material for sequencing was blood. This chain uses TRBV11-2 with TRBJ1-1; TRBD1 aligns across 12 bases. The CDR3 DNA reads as TGTGCCAGCAGCTTGGGACAGGGGGCACGGATTGAAGCTTTCTTT. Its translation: CASSLGQGARIEAFF. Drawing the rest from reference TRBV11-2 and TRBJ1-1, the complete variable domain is EAGVAQSPRYKIIEKRQSVAFWCNPISGHATLYWYQQILGQGPKLLIQFQNNGVVDDSQLPKDRFSAERLKGVDSTLKIQPAKLEDSAVYLCASSLGQGARIEAFFGQGTRLTVV.